This T cell receptor (beta chain) was found in a study of CD8 T cells in ankylosing spondylitis. Study observations and caveats: Disease-associated clones were CD8+ and fairly uncommon in peripheral blood. Fewer than ten highly homologous variants made up a TCR beta motif that seemed to typify ankylosing spondylitis blood. Reports say disease-linked clones showed up significantly more in matched ankylosing spondylitis synovial fluid. In synovial fluid and blood from reactive arthritis, some motif variants were previously reported.

This clonotype was detected a few times. Its antigen remains unknown. The germline V gene has CDR1 LNHDA and CDR2 SQIVND (reference sequence). Trimming removed 5 bases at V and 0 bases at J, with 17 bases between. The CDR3 length is 16 residues. TCRdb re-derived calls from the 5' RACE reads in MiXCR, one entry per CDR3 protein. The table has fewer than 250,000 distinct CDR3 sequences, 15% to 20% seen once. The sample comprised blood, either unsorted or a sorted T cell fraction (not recorded which). The chain has TRBV19 and TRBJ2-7; D is perhaps TRBD1 or TRBD2 (5 bases each). The TCR comes from a male donor with ankylosing spondylitis. Here the CDR3 DNA reads TGTGCCAGTAGTCCATCGGGCAGGGACGGCTCCTACGAGCAGTACTTC. Amino acid sequence: CASSPSGRDGSYEQYF.